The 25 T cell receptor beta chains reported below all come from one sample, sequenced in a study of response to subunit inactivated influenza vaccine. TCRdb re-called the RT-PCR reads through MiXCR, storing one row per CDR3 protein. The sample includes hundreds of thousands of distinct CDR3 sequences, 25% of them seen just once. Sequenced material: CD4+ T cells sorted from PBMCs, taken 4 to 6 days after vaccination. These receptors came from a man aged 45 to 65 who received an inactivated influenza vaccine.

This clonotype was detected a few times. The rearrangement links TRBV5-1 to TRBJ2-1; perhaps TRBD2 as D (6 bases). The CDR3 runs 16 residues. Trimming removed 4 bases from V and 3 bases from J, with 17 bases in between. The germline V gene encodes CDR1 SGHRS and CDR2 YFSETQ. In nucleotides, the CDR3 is TGCGCCAGCAGCACACTAACGGGAGCCTACTACAATGAGCAGTTCTTC. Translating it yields CASSTLTGAYYNEQFF.

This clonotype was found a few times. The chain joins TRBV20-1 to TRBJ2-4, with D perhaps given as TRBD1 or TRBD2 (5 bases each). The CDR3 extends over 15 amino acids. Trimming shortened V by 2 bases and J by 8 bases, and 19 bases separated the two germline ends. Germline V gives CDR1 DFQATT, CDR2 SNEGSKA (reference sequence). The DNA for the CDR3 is TGCAGTGCTAGACCAGCCGGGACGGCCATGGACATTCAGTACTTC. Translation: CSARPAGTAMDIQYF.

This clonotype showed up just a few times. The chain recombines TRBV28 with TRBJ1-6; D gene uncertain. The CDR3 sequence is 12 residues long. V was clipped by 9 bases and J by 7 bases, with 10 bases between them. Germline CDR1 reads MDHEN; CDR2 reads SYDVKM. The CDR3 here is CASRAGNSPLHF. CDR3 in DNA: TGTGCCAGTAGGGCCGGCAATTCACCCCTCCACTTT.

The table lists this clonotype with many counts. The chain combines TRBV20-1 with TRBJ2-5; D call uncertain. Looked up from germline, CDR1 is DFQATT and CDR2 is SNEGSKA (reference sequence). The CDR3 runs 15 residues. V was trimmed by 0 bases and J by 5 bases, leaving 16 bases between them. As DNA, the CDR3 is TGCAGTGCTAGAGATCGGGCCCAGAGGTGGGAGACCCAGTACTTC. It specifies CSARDRAQRWETQYF.

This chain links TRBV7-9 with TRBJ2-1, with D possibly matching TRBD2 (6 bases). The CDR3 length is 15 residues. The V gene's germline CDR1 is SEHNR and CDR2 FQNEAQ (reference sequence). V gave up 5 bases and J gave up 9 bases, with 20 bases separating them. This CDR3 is CASSHRDSRLGEQFF. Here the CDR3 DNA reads TGTGCCAGCAGCCACCGGGACTCCCGGTTGGGTGAGCAGTTCTTC.

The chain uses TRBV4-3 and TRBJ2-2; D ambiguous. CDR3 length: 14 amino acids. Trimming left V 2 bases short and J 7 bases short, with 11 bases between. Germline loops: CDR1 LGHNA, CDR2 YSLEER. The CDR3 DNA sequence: TGCGCCAGCAGCCAAACAGTGTTTAGCGGGGAGCTGTTTTTT. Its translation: CASSQTVFSGELFF.

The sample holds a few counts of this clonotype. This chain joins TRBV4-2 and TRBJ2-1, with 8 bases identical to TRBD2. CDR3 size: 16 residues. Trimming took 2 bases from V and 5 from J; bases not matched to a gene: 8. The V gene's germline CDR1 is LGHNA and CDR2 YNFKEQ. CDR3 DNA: TGTGCCAGCAGCCAACCCTCCGCGGGGGGTAACAATGAGCAGTTCTTC. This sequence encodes CASSQPSAGGNNEQFF.

The CDR3 spells CASSYFGRRPDTQYF. In DNA, the CDR3 is TGTGCCAGCAGTTACTTTGGGAGGAGGCCAGATACGCAGTATTTT. This rearrangement joins TRBV6-5 to TRBJ2-3; D possibly corresponds to TRBD2 (6 bases). V dropped 1 base and J dropped 4 bases, with 12 bases sitting between them. Germline CDR1 MNHEY, CDR2 SVGAGI. This CDR3 has 15 residues.

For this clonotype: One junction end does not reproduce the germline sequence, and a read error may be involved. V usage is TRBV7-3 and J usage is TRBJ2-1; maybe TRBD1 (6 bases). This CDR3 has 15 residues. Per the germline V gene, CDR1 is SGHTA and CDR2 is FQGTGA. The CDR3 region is CASRLTGQSYNEQFF. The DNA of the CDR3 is TGTGCCAGCAGATTAACAGGGCAGAGCTACAATGAGCAGTTCTTC.

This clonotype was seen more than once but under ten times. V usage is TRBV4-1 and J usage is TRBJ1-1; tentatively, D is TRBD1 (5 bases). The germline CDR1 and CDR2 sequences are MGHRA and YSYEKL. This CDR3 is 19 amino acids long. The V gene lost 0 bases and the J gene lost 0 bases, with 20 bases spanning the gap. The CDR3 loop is CASSQDWVWSTDMNTEAFF. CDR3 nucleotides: TGCGCCAGCAGCCAAGATTGGGTGTGGTCGACAGATATGAACACTGAAGCTTTCTTT.

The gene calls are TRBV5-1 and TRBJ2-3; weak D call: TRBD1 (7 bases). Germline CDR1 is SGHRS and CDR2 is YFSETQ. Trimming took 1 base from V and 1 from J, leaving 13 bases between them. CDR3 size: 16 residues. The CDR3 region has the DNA TGCGCCAGCAGCTTGACCAGGGGGGCAGGCACAGATACGCAGTATTTT. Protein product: CASSLTRGAGTDTQYF.

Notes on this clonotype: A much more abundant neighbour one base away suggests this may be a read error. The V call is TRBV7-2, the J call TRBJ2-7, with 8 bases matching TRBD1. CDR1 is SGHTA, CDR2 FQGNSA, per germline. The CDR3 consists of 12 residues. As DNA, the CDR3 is TGTGTCAGCAGCGAGGACAGGGAACGTCAGTACTTC. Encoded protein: CVSSEDRERQYF.

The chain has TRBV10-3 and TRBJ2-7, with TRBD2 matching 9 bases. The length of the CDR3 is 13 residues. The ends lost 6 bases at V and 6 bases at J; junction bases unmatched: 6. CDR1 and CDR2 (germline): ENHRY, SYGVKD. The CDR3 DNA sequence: TGTGCCATCAGGGTAGCGGGAGTCCTCGAGCAGTACTTC. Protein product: CAIRVAGVLEQYF.

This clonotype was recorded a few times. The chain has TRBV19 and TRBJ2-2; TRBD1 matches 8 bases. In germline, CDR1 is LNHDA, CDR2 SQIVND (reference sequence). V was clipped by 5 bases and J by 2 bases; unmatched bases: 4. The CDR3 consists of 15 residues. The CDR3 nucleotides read TGTGCCAGTAGTGTGGGACAGGTTAACACCGGGGAGCTGTTTTTT. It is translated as CASSVGQVNTGELFF.

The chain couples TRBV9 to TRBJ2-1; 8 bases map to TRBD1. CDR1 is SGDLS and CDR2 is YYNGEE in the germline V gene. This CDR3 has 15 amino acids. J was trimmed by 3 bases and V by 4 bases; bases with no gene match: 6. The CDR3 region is CASSPLDRGYNEQFF. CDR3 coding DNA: TGTGCCAGCAGCCCCCTCGACAGGGGCTACAATGAGCAGTTCTTC.

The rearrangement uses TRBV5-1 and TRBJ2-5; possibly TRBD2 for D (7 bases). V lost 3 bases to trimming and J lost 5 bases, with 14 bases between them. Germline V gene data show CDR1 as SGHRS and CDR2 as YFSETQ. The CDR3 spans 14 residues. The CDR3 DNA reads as TGCGCCAGCAGCTCTTTCGGGGGGCCCGAGACCCAGTACTTC. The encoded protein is CASSSFGGPETQYF.

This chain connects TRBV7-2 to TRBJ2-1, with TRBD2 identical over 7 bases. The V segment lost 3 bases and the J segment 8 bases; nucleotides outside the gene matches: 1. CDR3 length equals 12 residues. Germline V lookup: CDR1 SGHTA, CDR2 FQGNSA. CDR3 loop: CASSFRGDEQFF. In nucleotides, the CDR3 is TGTGCCAGCAGCTTCCGGGGGGATGAGCAGTTCTTC.

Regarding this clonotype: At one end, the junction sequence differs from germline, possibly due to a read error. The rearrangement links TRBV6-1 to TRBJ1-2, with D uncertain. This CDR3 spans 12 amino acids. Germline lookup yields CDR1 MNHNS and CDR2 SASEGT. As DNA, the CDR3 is TGTGTCAGCAGTGAATTTGGAAGCGGCTACACCTTC. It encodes CVSSEFGSGYTF.

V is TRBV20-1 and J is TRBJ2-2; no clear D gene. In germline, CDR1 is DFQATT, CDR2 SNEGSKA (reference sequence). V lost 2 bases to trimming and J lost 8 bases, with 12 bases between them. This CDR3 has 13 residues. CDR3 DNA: TGCAGTGCTAGATACCCTTCCGGGGGGGAGCTGTTTTTT. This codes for CSARYPSGGELFF.

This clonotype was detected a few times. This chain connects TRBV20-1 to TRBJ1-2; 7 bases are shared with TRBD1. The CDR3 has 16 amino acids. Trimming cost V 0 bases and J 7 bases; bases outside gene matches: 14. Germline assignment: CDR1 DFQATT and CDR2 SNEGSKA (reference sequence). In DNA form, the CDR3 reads TGCAGTGCTAGAGATACAAGGTGGAACAGGGGACGTGGCTACACCTTC. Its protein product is CSARDTRWNRGRGYTF.

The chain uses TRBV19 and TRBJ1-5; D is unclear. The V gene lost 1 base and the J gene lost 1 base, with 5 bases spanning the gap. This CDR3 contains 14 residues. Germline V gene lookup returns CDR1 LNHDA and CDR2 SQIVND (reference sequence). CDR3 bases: TGTGCCAGTAGTATAGTAAGCAGCAATCAGCCCCAGCATTTT. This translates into CASSIVSSNQPQHF.

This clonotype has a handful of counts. CDR3 loop: CATSDIPRRGRGETQYF. In DNA form, the CDR3 reads TGTGCCACCAGTGATATCCCTCGAAGGGGGCGAGGAGAGACCCAGTACTTC. The gene calls are TRBV24-1 and TRBJ2-5, with 7 bases aligning to TRBD1. There are 17 residues in the CDR3. CDR1 and CDR2 (germline): KGHDR, SFDVKD. With 3 bases clipped from V and 4 bases from J, the junction kept 13 bases outside the gene matches.

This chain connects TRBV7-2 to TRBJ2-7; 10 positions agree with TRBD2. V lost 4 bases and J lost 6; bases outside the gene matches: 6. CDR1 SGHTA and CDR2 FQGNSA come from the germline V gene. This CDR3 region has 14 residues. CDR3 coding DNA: TGTGCCAGCAGCTCCGGGACTAGCGTTAGCGAGCAGTACTTC. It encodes CASSSGTSVSEQYF.

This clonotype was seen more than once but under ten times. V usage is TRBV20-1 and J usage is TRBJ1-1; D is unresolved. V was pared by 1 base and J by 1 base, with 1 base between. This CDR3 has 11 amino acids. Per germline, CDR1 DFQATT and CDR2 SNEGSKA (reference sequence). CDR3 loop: CSARANTEAFF. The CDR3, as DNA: TGCAGTGCTAGAGCGAACACTGAAGCTTTCTTT.

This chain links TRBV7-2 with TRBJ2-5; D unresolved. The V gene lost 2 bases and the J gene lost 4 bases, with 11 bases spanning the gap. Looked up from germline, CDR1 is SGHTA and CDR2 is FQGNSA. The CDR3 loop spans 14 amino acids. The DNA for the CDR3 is TGTGCCAGCAGCTTAAGAGATTTTAGAGAGACCCAGTACTTC. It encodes CASSLRDFRETQYF.